This T cell receptor (beta chain) was captured in a study of blood T cells in healthy people across ages. Findings and limits, study-wide: Those diversity estimates obtained from one million T cells were thought to be underestimates. The recorded TCR beta diversity per million T cells decreased in a roughly linear manner with age.

A note on this clonotype: No antigen is known for it.

A sample-barcoded 5' primer and a J-beta primer mix were used in a second PCR of roughly 6 to 12 cycles. A 12-random-nucleotide template-switch adaptor tagged each cDNA molecule. From the 5' RACE reads, TCRdb called clonotypes with MiXCR, one entry per CDR3 protein. The sample holds approximately 1.5 million distinct CDR3 sequences; around 36% are singletons and the top ten take around 10%. The sample consisted of blood. The receptor was derived from a woman younger than 45 in good health.

CDR3 protein: CASSSGHLTNEKLFF. Written as DNA, the CDR3 is TGTGCCAGCAGTTCGGGACATCTGACTAATGAAAAACTGTTTTTT. This chain connects TRBV7-9 to TRBJ1-4, with D possibly being TRBD1 (6 bases). V dropped 6 bases and J dropped 2 bases, with 13 bases sitting between them. Germline CDR1 and CDR2: SEHNR and FQNEAQ (reference sequence). The CDR3 is made up of 15 amino acids.